One and the same sample provided the 5 T cell receptor beta chains below, sequenced in a study of blood T cells in healthy people across ages. A J-beta primer mix and a sample-barcoded 5' primer were used in a second PCR of roughly 7 to 12 cycles. Using its own MiXCR run on the 5' RACE reads, TCRdb lists one record per CDR3 protein. The sample carries approximately 800,000 distinct CDR3 sequences, more than 55% recorded once. Sequencing was done on a sample of blood. All receptors come from a man aged 40-49 years in good health.

This clonotype has more than one count but fewer than ten. The chain recombines TRBV25-1 with TRBJ2-7; 8 bases agree with TRBD2. The V gene's germline CDR1 is MGHDK and CDR2 SYGVNS. The CDR3 is 12 amino acids. After removal of 8 bases from V and 6 bases from J, the junction contained 6 bases not matched to a gene. The CDR3 sequence: CASGGLGFEQYF. In DNA, the CDR3 is TGTGCCAGCGGGGGACTAGGTTTCGAGCAGTACTTC.

This clonotype was counted only a few times. The genes are TRBV6-1 and TRBJ2-4; the D gene is possibly TRBD1 (6 bases). The J call may be wrong; the DNA end is better matched by TRBJ2-5. CDR3 length: 14 residues. CDR1 and CDR2 from the germline V gene are MNHNS and SASEGT. CDR3 protein: CASSVQGSRETQYF. The CDR3 DNA reads as TGTGCCAGCAGTGTCCAGGGGAGTAGAGAGACCCAGTACTTC.

This rearrangement joins TRBV3-1 to TRBJ1-5; the D gene is possibly TRBD1 (5 bases). V was shortened by 1 base and J by 6 bases, with 13 bases between the two germline ends. Germline V gives CDR1 LGHDT, CDR2 YNNKEL (reference sequence). This CDR3 contains 15 residues. The CDR3 nucleotides are TGTGCCAGCAGCCAAGGACCAAGGGACGGTCAGCCCCAGCATTTT. It is translated as CASSQGPRDGQPQHF.

The rearrangement links TRBV28 to TRBJ2-7; 14 bases are shared with TRBD2. The DNA end is a closer match to TRBJ2-5, so the J assignment may be wrong. Germline V lookup: CDR1 MDHEN, CDR2 SYDVKM. This CDR3 region has 16 residues. CDR3 sequence: CASSAPGTSGSETQYF. The CDR3, as DNA: TGTGCCAGCAGTGCCCCCGGGACTAGCGGGAGTGAGACCCAGTACTTC.

This chain links TRBV29-1 with TRBJ1-1, with 12 bases matching TRBD1. V trimming: 4 bases; J trimming: 4 bases; junction bases outside the gene matches: 7. CDR3 length: 15 amino acids. Germline V gene data show CDR1 as SQVTM and CDR2 as ANQGSEA. The CDR3 DNA follows: TGCAGCGTTGGGGGGACAGGGGGCAGGGGCACTGAAGCTTTCTTT. This encodes CSVGGTGGRGTEAFF.